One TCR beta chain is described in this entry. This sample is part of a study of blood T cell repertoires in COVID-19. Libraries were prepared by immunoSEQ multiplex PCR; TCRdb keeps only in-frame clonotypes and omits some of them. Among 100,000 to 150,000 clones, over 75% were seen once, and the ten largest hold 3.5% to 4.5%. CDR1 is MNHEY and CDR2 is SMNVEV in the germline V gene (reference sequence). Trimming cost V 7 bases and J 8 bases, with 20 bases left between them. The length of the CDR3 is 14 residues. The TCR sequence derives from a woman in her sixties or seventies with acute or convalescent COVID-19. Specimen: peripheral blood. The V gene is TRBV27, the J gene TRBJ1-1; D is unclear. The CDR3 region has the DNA TGTGCCAGCACCTCAAGGAGGGCGAGTAACGAAGCTTTCTTT. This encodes CASTSRRASNEAFF.